Following are 18 T cell receptor beta chains from one sample sequenced in a study of post-analysis software for immune sequencing data. Study observations and caveats: Elevated frequency relative to controls characterized roughly 5 TRBV segments in patients, TRBV5-6, TRBV5-1 and TRBV20-1 among them.

Their cognate antigens are unknown. TCR beta cDNA libraries had unique molecular identifiers. One entry per CDR3 protein, called by TCRdb with MiXCR from the PCR reads. Of about 500,000 distinct CDR3 sequences in the sample, nearly 45% were seen once. Sequencing was performed on blood. All receptors come from a girl aged 5 to 17 with multiple sclerosis.

The chain employs TRBV5-6 and TRBJ2-7; D gene unclear. V was shortened by 5 bases and J by 5 bases, with 17 bases between the two germline ends. Germline V gives CDR1 SGHDT, CDR2 YYEEEE. This CDR3 contains 14 residues. The CDR3 sequence is CASSPGRNHNEQYF. The CDR3 region has the DNA TGTGCCAGCAGTCCTGGAAGGAATCACAACGAGCAGTACTTC.

The chain combines TRBV6-2 or TRBV6-3 with TRBJ1-1, with no clear D. Germline CDR1 and CDR2: MNHEY and SVGEGT. This CDR3 comprises 12 residues. With 8 bases removed from V and 6 bases from J, the gap between germline ends came to 13 bases. The CDR3 nucleotides read TGTGCCAGCGCAGAGAAACGGGCTGAAGCTTTCTTT. Protein product: CASAEKRAEAFF.

The chain carries TRBV6-6 and TRBJ2-1; 7 nucleotides agree with TRBD1. The CDR3 extends over 12 amino acids. The junction had 8 bases not matched to a gene; V was cut back by 10 bases and J by 8 bases. Germline values: CDR1 MNHNY, CDR2 SVGAGI (reference sequence). CDR3: CATTTGSHEQFF. The CDR3, as DNA: TGTGCCACAACGACAGGGTCCCATGAGCAGTTCTTC.

The chain joins TRBV6-5 to TRBJ1-2; D is undetermined. Looked up from germline, CDR1 is MNHEY and CDR2 is SVGAGI. Trimming took off 2 bases at V and 4 bases at J, with 8 bases between the two ends. The CDR3 covers 13 residues. The DNA of the CDR3 is TGTGCCAGCAGTTACGGGAAGTCCTATGGCTACACCTTC. The encoded protein is CASSYGKSYGYTF.

The chain employs TRBV6-1 and TRBJ2-1, with D uncertain. V lost 0 bases, J lost 8 bases, and 14 bases lay in between. This CDR3 is 15 amino acids long. Germline V gene data show CDR1 as MNHNS and CDR2 as SASEGT. This chain's CDR3 is CASSEAGFRADEQFF. The CDR3 DNA follows: TGTGCCAGCAGTGAAGCGGGGTTTCGGGCGGATGAGCAGTTCTTC.

This clonotype was seen many times. CDR3 nucleotide sequence: TGCGCCAGCAGCCCGGGGACTAGCGGTGATTCCTACAATGAGCAGTTCTTC. Translation: CASSPGTSGDSYNEQFF. The rearrangement uses TRBV5-1 and TRBJ2-1; 11 nucleotides align to TRBD2. CDR1 is SGHRS and CDR2 is YFSETQ in the germline V gene. This CDR3 comprises 17 residues. V shed 4 bases, J shed 1 base, and the junction held 7 bases outside the gene matches.

This clonotype was counted a single time. J is TRBJ1-6 and V is TRBV7-2, with 9 bases identical to TRBD1. The CDR3 length is 15 residues. The junction had 4 bases not matched to a gene; V was cut back by 1 base and J by 9 bases. Germline CDR1 reads SGHTA; CDR2 reads FQGNSA. The CDR3 DNA sequence: TGTGCCAGCAGCTTAGGAGGGACAGGGAGTTCACCCCTCCACTTT. Its translation is CASSLGGTGSSPLHF.

The rearrangement links TRBV13 to TRBJ2-5; 7 positions match TRBD1. The CDR3 is made up of 15 amino acids. Germline V gene sequence: CDR1 PRHDT, CDR2 FYEKMQ (reference sequence). After removal of 5 bases from V and 3 bases from J, the junction contained 9 bases not matched to a gene. CDR3 nucleotide sequence: TGTGCCAGCAGCCACAGGACAGGCCTAAAAGAGACCCAGTACTTC. This encodes CASSHRTGLKETQYF.

This clonotype has just a few counts. V usage is TRBV29-1 and J usage is TRBJ2-1, with D uncertain. Trimming left V 4 bases short and J 6 bases short, with 16 bases between. This CDR3 is 14 amino acids long. Germline V gives CDR1 SQVTM, CDR2 ANQGSEA. The CDR3 protein is CSVVGVLLVNEQFF. For the CDR3, the DNA is TGCAGCGTTGTAGGCGTGCTCTTGGTCAATGAGCAGTTCTTC.

The chain employs TRBV6-5 and TRBJ2-7, with D tentatively TRBD1 (6 bases). The germline V gene has CDR1 MNHEY and CDR2 SVGAGI. This CDR3 is built from 13 residues. V was shortened by 7 bases and J by 2 bases, with 12 bases between the two germline ends. The DNA of the CDR3 is TGTGCCAGCACAGGGACACATCCCTACGAGCAGTACTTC. Translated, it gives CASTGTHPYEQYF.

The rearrangement links TRBV6-5 to TRBJ2-1; TRBD2 matches at 8 bases. The CDR3 totals 15 residues. CDR1 MNHEY and CDR2 SVGAGI come from the germline V gene. Trimming at V came to 6 bases and at J to 7 bases, leaving 11 bases not matched to a gene. The CDR3 sequence: CASRPGTRKLNEQFF. CDR3 DNA: TGTGCCAGCAGGCCCGGGACTAGGAAACTTAATGAGCAGTTCTTC.

This clonotype has only a few counts. The chain recombines TRBV7-9 with TRBJ1-5, with D uncertain. Germline CDR1 and CDR2: SEHNR and FQNEAQ (reference sequence). V was cut by 3 bases and J by 2 bases, with 8 bases left in between. The CDR3 covers 14 residues. CDR3 protein: CASSLRGGNQPQHF. The CDR3 coding sequence is TGTGCCAGCAGCTTGCGGGGAGGCAATCAGCCCCAGCATTTT.

This clonotype is a singleton in its sample. The rearrangement joins TRBV20-1 to TRBJ1-2; the D is unclear. The germline V gene has CDR1 DFQATT and CDR2 SNEGSKA (reference sequence). The CDR3 length is 14 residues. With 1 base removed from V and 6 bases from J, the gap between germline ends came to 15 bases. CDR3 residues: CSARVPPSTHGYTF. The CDR3, as DNA: TGCAGTGCTAGAGTACCTCCGAGCACCCATGGCTACACCTTC.

The chain uses TRBV18 and TRBJ2-7; 12 bases match TRBD2. V lost 6 bases, J lost 2 bases, and 5 bases stayed unmatched. This CDR3 spans 15 amino acids. Germline CDR1 reads KGHSH; CDR2 reads LQKENI. CDR3 bases: TGTGCCAGCTCCAGACTAGCGGGAGTAGCCTACGAGCAGTACTTC. This sequence encodes CASSRLAGVAYEQYF. The full variable domain, in which reference TRBV18 and TRBJ2-7 provide the parts outside the CDR3, is NAGVMQNPRHLVRRRGQEARLRCSPMKGHSHVYWYRQLPEEGLKFMVYLQKENIIDESGMPKERFSAEFPKEGPSILRIQQVVRGDSAAYFCASSRLAGVAYEQYFGPGTRLTVT.

This clonotype was seen ten or more times. The V and J genes are TRBV27 and TRBJ2-7; no clear D gene. From germline, CDR1 is MNHEY and CDR2 SMNVEV (reference sequence). The CDR3 is 12 residues long. V was clipped by 2 bases and J by 5 bases, with 7 bases between them. In DNA form, the CDR3 reads TGTGCCAGCAGTTTAACGCGCGACGAGCAGTACTTC. Protein sequence: CASSLTRDEQYF.

The chain is built from TRBV7-9 and TRBJ2-7; TRBD1 matches 9 bases. The J segment lost 5 bases and the V segment lost 5 bases, leaving 4 bases of the junction unmatched. CDR3 length: 13 amino acids. Germline values: CDR1 SEHNR, CDR2 FQNEAQ (reference sequence). The CDR3 DNA reads as TGTGCCAGCAGCACCTGGACAGGGGACGAGCAGTACTTC. Encoded protein: CASSTWTGDEQYF.

V usage is TRBV20-1 and J usage is TRBJ2-7, with D maybe TRBD1 (5 bases). The CDR3 consists of 15 residues. Trimming cost V 1 base and J 9 bases, with 22 bases left between them. CDR1 DFQATT and CDR2 SNEGSKA come from the germline V gene (reference sequence). The CDR3 DNA is TGCAGTGCTAGAGTGTCAGGGTACGGGTATCTCGGGCAGTACTTC. It is translated as CSARVSGYGYLGQYF.

This clonotype was seen only a few times. The J gene is TRBJ2-3, the V gene TRBV6-6, with D perhaps TRBD1 (6 bases). The germline V gene has CDR1 MNHNY and CDR2 SVGAGI (reference sequence). The CDR3 is 15 residues long. V dropped 2 bases and J dropped 0 bases, with 9 bases sitting between them. DNA of the CDR3: TGTGCCAGCAGTTACCCGGACAGAAGCACAGATACGCAGTATTTT. Amino acids: CASSYPDRSTDTQYF.